Below are 15 T cell receptor beta chains sequenced from a single sample in a study of identical twins. TCRdb fed the 5' RACE reads into MiXCR, producing one record per CDR3 protein. The sample holds a few hundred thousand distinct CDR3 sequences; 9.6% are singletons and the top ten take approximately 3.2%. These records were also assigned to another study, of yellow fever vaccine responses in identical twins.

Sequencing input: PBMCs. Receptor source: a woman in her late teens or twenties in good health.

The V and J genes are TRBV3-1 and TRBJ2-4; 8 bases agree with TRBD1. Per germline, CDR1 LGHDT and CDR2 YNNKEL (reference sequence). CDR3 length equals 17 residues. With V trimmed by 0 bases and J by 4 bases, 8 bases remained unmatched. CDR3: CASSQDNAGGSKNIQYF. The CDR3 DNA reads TGTGCCAGCAGCCAAGATAATGCAGGGGGCTCAAAAAACATTCAGTACTTC.

This clonotype was found a few times. The chain uses TRBV28 and TRBJ2-1, with TRBD2 matching over 9 bases. CDR3 length: 15 amino acids. Germline V CDR1 and CDR2: MDHEN, SYDVKM. After removal of 5 bases from V and 8 bases from J, the junction contained 10 bases not matched to a gene. The CDR3 is CASSPASGIIHEQFF. The CDR3 DNA follows: TGTGCCAGCAGTCCCGCTAGCGGGATTATCCATGAGCAGTTCTTC.

Only a few counts were recorded for this clonotype. The gene calls are TRBV6-2 or TRBV6-3 and TRBJ2-1; 7 nucleotides agree with TRBD2. V dropped 4 bases and J dropped 5; count of bases not matched to a gene: 14. This CDR3 region has 17 residues. Germline-derived CDR1 and CDR2 are MNHEY and SVGEGT. CDR3 DNA: TGTGCCAGCAGTTCTCATGGGACTATAGGGAACAACAATGAGCAGTTCTTC. Translated: CASSSHGTIGNNNEQFF.

This clonotype was detected ten times or more. The chain carries TRBV7-8 and TRBJ1-6; D gene uncertain. Per the germline V gene, CDR1 is SGHVS and CDR2 is FQNEAQ. The CDR3 contains 14 residues. V shed 5 bases and J shed 10 bases, with 15 bases lying between them. CDR3 loop: CASSPFGVISPLHF. CDR3 nucleotides: TGTGCCAGCAGCCCCTTTGGGGTCATCTCACCCCTCCACTTT.

This clonotype was detected only a few times. The chain employs TRBV5-1 and TRBJ2-7; D is uncertain. CDR1 SGHRS and CDR2 YFSETQ come from the germline V gene. The CDR3 contains 17 residues. The ends were cut back, 0 bases at V and 2 bases at J, with 18 bases in the middle. CDR3 sequence: CASSLVSARTATYEQYF. The CDR3 region has the DNA TGCGCCAGCAGCTTGGTCAGCGCAAGAACAGCCACCTACGAGCAGTACTTC.

V gene TRBV6-5 combines with J gene TRBJ2-2; D ambiguous. This CDR3 is 16 amino acids long. In germline, CDR1 is MNHEY, CDR2 SVGAGI. Trimming stripped 2 bases from V and 2 bases from J, with 12 bases between. The CDR3 nucleotides are TGTGCCAGCAGTTACGGGTCCCGCCCTAACACCGGGGAGCTGTTTTTT. Its protein is CASSYGSRPNTGELFF.

This clonotype was observed at least ten times. V usage is TRBV29-1 and J usage is TRBJ1-1; D unresolved. The germline V gene encodes CDR1 SQVTM and CDR2 ANQGSEA. Trimming pared 6 bases from V and 1 base from J, leaving 9 bases between. The CDR3 consists of 12 residues. The CDR3 loop is CSVTPGNTEAFF. In DNA form, the CDR3 reads TGCAGCGTAACCCCCGGGAACACTGAAGCTTTCTTT.

The chain has TRBV7-9 and TRBJ1-4; 7 nucleotides line up with TRBD1. Germline loops: CDR1 SEHNR, CDR2 FQNEAQ (reference sequence). V shed 8 bases and J 9 bases; nucleotides not matched to a gene: 12. The CDR3 extends over 14 amino acids. CDR3 in DNA: TGTGCCAGCGGCCTGACACGGACAGGCCAAAAACTGTTTTTT. Translated: CASGLTRTGQKLFF.

This clonotype came up many times. CDR3 nucleotides: TGTGCCACCAGTCCCGGAGGGACAGACTATAGGGAGACCCAGTACTTC. It is translated as CATSPGGTDYRETQYF. The chain joins TRBV24-1 to TRBJ2-5; perhaps TRBD1 as D (7 bases). Germline V lookup: CDR1 KGHDR, CDR2 SFDVKD. The V and J ends lost 6 bases and 5 bases respectively, with 21 bases between them. The CDR3 runs to 16 residues.

V is TRBV7-9 and J is TRBJ1-1, with D maybe TRBD1 (5 bases). Per germline, CDR1 SEHNR and CDR2 FQNEAQ (reference sequence). This CDR3 has 14 residues. Trimming shortened V by 2 bases and J by 5 bases, and 12 bases separated the two germline ends. CDR3 amino acids: CASSLLRGGTEAFF. CDR3 sequence (DNA): TGTGCCAGCAGCTTACTTAGGGGAGGGACTGAAGCTTTCTTT.

This clonotype has more than one count but fewer than ten. The chain carries TRBV20-1 and TRBJ2-7, with D perhaps assigned TRBD1 or TRBD2 (6 bases each). This CDR3 region has 14 residues. Trimming took 0 bases from V and 5 from J, leaving 14 bases between them. CDR1 and CDR2 from the germline V gene are DFQATT and SNEGSKA (reference sequence). CDR3 region: CSARDEFGGHEQYF. DNA of the CDR3: TGCAGTGCTAGAGATGAATTCGGGGGCCACGAGCAGTACTTC.

In this sample, this clonotype turned up a few times. This chain connects TRBV6-4 to TRBJ1-6; TRBD1 might be the D (5 bases). V lost 5 bases and J 8 bases, leaving 16 bases between the germline ends. The CDR3 runs to 15 residues. Germline CDR1 is MRHNA and CDR2 is SNTAGT. The CDR3 loop reads CASSRTHTGDSPLHF. The CDR3 DNA reads TGTGCCAGCAGTAGGACACACACCGGGGATTCACCCCTCCACTTT.

The chain employs TRBV18 and TRBJ1-5; D is uncertain. There are 15 residues in the CDR3. CDR1 KGHSH and CDR2 LQKENI come from the germline V gene. Between the trimmed V and J ends, which lost 5 bases and 7 bases, there was a span of 18 bases. CDR3 DNA sequence: TGTGCCAGCTCAAGGACGGAAACCTACAACCAGCCCCAGCATTTT. This codes for CASSRTETYNQPQHF.

This clonotype was detected ten times or more. The chain combines TRBV12-3 or TRBV12-4 with TRBJ1-2; D is unresolved. V dropped 1 base and J dropped 7 bases, with 4 bases sitting between them. CDR3 size: 11 residues. Here the CDR3 reads CASSLGSGYTF. The CDR3 bases are TGTGCCAGCAGTTTAGGGAGTGGCTACACCTTC.

The V call is TRBV6-2 or TRBV6-3, the J call TRBJ2-7; possibly TRBD2 for D (6 bases). The CDR3 runs 14 residues. Trimming took 0 bases from V and 2 from J, leaving 8 bases between them. From germline, CDR1 is MNHEY and CDR2 SVGEGT. The DNA of the CDR3 is TGTGCCAGCAGTTACTCTAGCGGTCCCTACGAGCAGTACTTC. It encodes CASSYSSGPYEQYF.